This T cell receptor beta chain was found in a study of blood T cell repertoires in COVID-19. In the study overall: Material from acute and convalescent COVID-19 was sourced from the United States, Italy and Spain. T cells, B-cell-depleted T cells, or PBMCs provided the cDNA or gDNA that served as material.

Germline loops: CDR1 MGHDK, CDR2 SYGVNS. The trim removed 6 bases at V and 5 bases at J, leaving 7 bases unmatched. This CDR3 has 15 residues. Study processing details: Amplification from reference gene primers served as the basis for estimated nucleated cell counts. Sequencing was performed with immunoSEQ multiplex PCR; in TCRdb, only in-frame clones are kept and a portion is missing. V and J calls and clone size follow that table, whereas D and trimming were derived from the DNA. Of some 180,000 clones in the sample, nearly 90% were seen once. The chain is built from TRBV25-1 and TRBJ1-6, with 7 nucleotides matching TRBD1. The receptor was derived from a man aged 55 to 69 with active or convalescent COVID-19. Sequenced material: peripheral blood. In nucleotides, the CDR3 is TGTGCCAGCAGACCCCGGGACAGCAATAATTCACCCCTCCACTTT. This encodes CASRPRDSNNSPLHF.